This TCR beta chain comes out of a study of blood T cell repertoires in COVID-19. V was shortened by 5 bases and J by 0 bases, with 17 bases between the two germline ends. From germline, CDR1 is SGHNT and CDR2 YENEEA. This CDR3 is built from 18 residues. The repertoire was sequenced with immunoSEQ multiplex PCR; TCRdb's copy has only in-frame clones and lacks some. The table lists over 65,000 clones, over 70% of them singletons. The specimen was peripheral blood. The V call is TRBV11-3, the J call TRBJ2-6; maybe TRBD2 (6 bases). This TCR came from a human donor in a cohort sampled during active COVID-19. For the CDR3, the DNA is TGTGCCAGCAGCCCCCGTGGAGGAGGGATCTCTGGGGCCAACGTCCTGACTTTC. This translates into CASSPRGGGISGANVLTF. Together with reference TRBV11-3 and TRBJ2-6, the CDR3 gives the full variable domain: EAGVVQSPRYKIIEKKQPVAFWCNPISGHNTLYWYLQNLGQGPELLIRYENEEAVDDSQLPKDRFSAERLKGVDSTLKIQPAELGDSAVYLCASSPRGGGISGANVLTFGAGSRLTVL.